This passage covers 4 T cell receptor beta chains from one sample sequenced in a study of blood T cell repertoires in COVID-19. Sequencing used immunoSEQ multiplex PCR; TCRdb keeps in-frame clones, though not all of them. The table has some 19,000 clones, about 80% seen once; the top ten hold about 11%. Material for sequencing was peripheral blood. These receptors originate from a man at least 80 years old with acute or convalescent COVID-19.

The rearrangement joins TRBV7-6 to TRBJ1-5; D is perhaps TRBD1 (6 bases). CDR3 length: 16 residues. The V end lost 5 bases, the J end lost 3 bases, and 17 bases lay between the germline ends. Germline CDR1 and CDR2: SGHVS and FNYEAQ. Written as DNA, the CDR3 is TGTGCCAGCAGCGCTAATGCGGGGGCCATCAATCAGCCCCAGCATTTT. Its protein product is CASSANAGAINQPQHF.

The gene calls are TRBV30 and TRBJ1-6, with 9 bases aligning to TRBD1. The V gene's germline CDR1 is GTSNPN and CDR2 SVGIG (reference sequence). The CDR3 spans 13 residues. The ends lost 5 bases at V and 7 bases at J; junction bases unmatched: 3. The CDR3 DNA follows: TGTGCCTGGCGGGGACAGGGAAATTCACCCCTCCACTTT. It translates to CAWRGQGNSPLHF.

V gene TRBV4-3 combines with J gene TRBJ1-4; a possible D gene is TRBD1 (5 bases). This CDR3 is built from 15 residues. CDR1 and CDR2 from the germline V gene are LGHNA and YSLEER. V dropped 0 bases and J dropped 2 bases, with 7 bases sitting between them. The chain's CDR3 is CASSQDGGTNEKLFF. CDR3 nucleotides: TGCGCCAGCAGCCAAGATGGGGGGACTAATGAAAAACTGTTTTTT.

The chain joins TRBV9 to TRBJ2-1; the D gene is possibly TRBD2 (6 bases). Per germline, CDR1 SGDLS and CDR2 YYNGEE. This CDR3 comprises 16 residues. Trimming cost V 2 bases and J 0 bases, with 12 bases left between them. The CDR3 here is CASSVADGSSYNEQFF. CDR3 nucleotide sequence: TGTGCCAGCAGCGTTGCCGACGGGAGCTCCTACAATGAGCAGTTCTTC.